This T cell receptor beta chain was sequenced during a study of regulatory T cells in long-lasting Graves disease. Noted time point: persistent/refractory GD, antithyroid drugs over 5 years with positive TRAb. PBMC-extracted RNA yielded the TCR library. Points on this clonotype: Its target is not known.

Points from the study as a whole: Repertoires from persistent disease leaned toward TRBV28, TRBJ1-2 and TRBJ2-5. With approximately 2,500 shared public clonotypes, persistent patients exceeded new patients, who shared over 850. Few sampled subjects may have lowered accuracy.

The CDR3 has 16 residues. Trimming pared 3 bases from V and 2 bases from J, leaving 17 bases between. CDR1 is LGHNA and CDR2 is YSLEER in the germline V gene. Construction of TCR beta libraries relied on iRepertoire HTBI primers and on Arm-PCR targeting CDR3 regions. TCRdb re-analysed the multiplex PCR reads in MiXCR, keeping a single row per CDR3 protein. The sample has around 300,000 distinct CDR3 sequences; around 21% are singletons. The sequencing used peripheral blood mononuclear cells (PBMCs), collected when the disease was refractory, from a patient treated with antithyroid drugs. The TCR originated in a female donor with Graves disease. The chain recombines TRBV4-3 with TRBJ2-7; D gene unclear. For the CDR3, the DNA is TGCGCCAGCAGCCAGAACAATGAGATGGCCACCTACGAGCAGTACTTC. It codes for CASSQNNEMATYEQYF.